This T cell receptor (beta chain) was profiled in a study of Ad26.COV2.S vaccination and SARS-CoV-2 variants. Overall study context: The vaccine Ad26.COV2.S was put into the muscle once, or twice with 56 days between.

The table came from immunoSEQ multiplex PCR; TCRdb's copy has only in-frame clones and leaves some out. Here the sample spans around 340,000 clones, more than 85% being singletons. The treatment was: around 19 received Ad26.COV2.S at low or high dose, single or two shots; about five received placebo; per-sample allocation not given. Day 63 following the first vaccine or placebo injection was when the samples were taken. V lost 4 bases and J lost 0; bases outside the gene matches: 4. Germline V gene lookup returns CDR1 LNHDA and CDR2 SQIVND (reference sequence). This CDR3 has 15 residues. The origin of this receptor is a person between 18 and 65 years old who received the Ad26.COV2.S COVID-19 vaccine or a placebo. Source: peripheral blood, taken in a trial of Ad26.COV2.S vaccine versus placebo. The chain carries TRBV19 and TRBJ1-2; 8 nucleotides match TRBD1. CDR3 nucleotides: TGTGCCAGTAGTAGGCAGGGGGCAGCTAACTATGGCTACACCTTC. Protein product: CASSRQGAANYGYTF.